Described below is a single TCR beta chain sequence and its context. Assay used: immunoSEQ multiplex PCR; TCRdb lists only in-frame clones, some missing. The sample contains over 2 million clones, about nine tenths of which appear only once. The data stem from a study of shared clonotypes between healthy human individuals. V was pared by 5 bases and J by 5 bases, with 7 bases of the junction left unmatched. The CDR3 consists of 15 residues. Germline CDR1 is LNHNV and CDR2 is YYDKDF (reference sequence). This sequence originates from a man aged 18 to 29 in good health. Some clones in this sample may be carry-over from other donors' samples. The chain combines TRBV15 with TRBJ2-1; 9 nucleotides line up with TRBD1. Source material: naive CD4+ T cells from PBMCs. Specified subset: CD45RA+ positively selected. CDR3 sequence reads: CATSEPGQGNNEQFF. The CDR3 nucleotides read TGTGCCACCAGCGAACCGGGACAGGGAAACAATGAGCAGTTCTTC.